This T cell receptor (beta chain) derives from a study of Graves' ophthalmopathy and Graves' hyperthyroidism. Study information: Untreated patients at initial diagnosis provided peripheral blood.

Study-wide findings and caveats: Most thyroid clonotypes expanded beyond 0.001 frequency were also found in blood. Researchers report that a 13-signature model separated ophthalmopathy from stable hyperthyroidism, posting around 90% sensitivity and about 80% specificity.

V was clipped by 8 bases and J by 7 bases; unmatched bases: 7. Germline CDR1 is ENHRY and CDR2 is SYGVKD. CDR3 length equals 12 residues. This clonotype appeared a single time. Antigen unknown. Beta-chain TCR CDR3 regions were amplified from RNA transcripts. Second-round multiplex PCR came after a first-round RT-PCR that employed HTBI primers. TCRdb itself ran the multiplex PCR reads through MiXCR, one entry per CDR3 protein. The data contain hundreds of thousands of distinct CDR3 sequences, 35% to 45% of them singletons. If patients had other autoimmune diseases, uncontrolled infections, pregnancy or lactation, they were excluded.

V is TRBV10-3 and J is TRBJ1-2; TRBD1 matches at 7 bases. Sequencing used peripheral blood. This receptor was identified in an adult man with Graves' ophthalmopathy. This CDR3 reads CAIRRQGTGYTF. The DNA for the CDR3 is TGTGCCATCCGTCGACAGGGCACTGGCTACACCTTC.